This T cell receptor (beta chain) derives from a study of CD8+CD57+ T cells in acquired aplastic anemia. Study-wide context: Mean yield of DNA from sorted CD4+ and CD8+ cells was approximately 3 ug.

Findings and caveats of the study: Between the patient and control groups, CD8+ Simpson's diversity did not differ significantly.

About this clonotype itself: No antigen is known for it.

CDR3 and TCR beta VDJ profiling relied on genomic DNA as the template. TCRdb processed the reads anew with MiXCR; each CDR3 protein has one entry. The sample has some 92,000 distinct CDR3 sequences; around 70% are singletons. Patients chosen for sequencing had CD8+CD57+ cells that had expanded, as shown by flow cytometry. Patients, without exception, had severe acquired aplastic anemia. Patients were treatment-naive when blood was sampled. CDR3 length equals 15 residues. V shed 1 base, J shed 9 bases, and the junction held 7 bases outside the gene matches. The germline gives CDR1 DFQATT, CDR2 SNEGSKA (reference sequence).

The sequenced sample was sorted CD4+, CD8+, or CD8+CD57+ T cells (not recorded which) from PBMCs. The J gene is TRBJ2-1, the V gene TRBV20-1, with 12 bases that match TRBD1. The receptor was isolated from a human donor with aplastic anemia. CDR3 in amino acids: CSARAGTGGRGEQFF. CDR3 nucleotides: TGCAGTGCTAGAGCGGGGACAGGGGGCAGGGGTGAGCAGTTCTTC.